What follows are 32 T cell receptor beta chains derived from one specimen sequenced in a study of T cell responses to AZD1222 COVID-19 vaccine. Profiling relied on immunoSEQ multiplex PCR, and the TCRdb table lists in-frame clones only, not all of them. This table has approximately 120,000 clones, around 89% appearing once. The material was peripheral blood, obtained on day 0 of MenACWY control vaccination. These receptors originate from an adult in good health.

The rearrangement links TRBV12-5 to TRBJ1-3; no definite D call. V shed 6 bases and J shed 0 bases, with 9 bases lying between them. CDR1 and CDR2 (germline): LGHNT, FRNRAP. The CDR3 is 14 amino acids. DNA of the CDR3: TGTGCTAGTGGCCCGCGGGCCTCTGGAAACACCATATATTTT. Translated, it gives CASGPRASGNTIYF.

The chain employs TRBV10-3 and TRBJ1-6; 9 bases are shared with TRBD1. Germline CDR1 is ENHRY and CDR2 is SYGVKD. Unmatched junction bases numbered 20, after V lost 4 bases and J lost 7 bases. The CDR3 length is 20 residues. The CDR3 here is CAISVTPAGTGTKANSPLHF. CDR3 nucleotide sequence: TGTGCCATCAGTGTCACACCTGCCGGGACAGGGACTAAGGCGAATTCACCCCTCCACTTT.

This clone came up a few times. This chain uses TRBV12-3 or TRBV12-4 with TRBJ2-3; D not certain. Trimming left V 2 bases short and J 4 bases short, with 4 bases between. The CDR3 loop spans 12 amino acids. CDR3 amino acids: CASSLFADTQYF. The CDR3 region has the DNA TGTGCCAGCAGTTTATTCGCAGATACGCAGTATTTT.

The chain has TRBV19 and TRBJ1-5; D perhaps matches TRBD1 (5 bases). V shed 3 bases and J shed 4 bases, with 7 bases lying between them. There are 13 residues in the CDR3. Germline V gene sequence: CDR1 LNHDA, CDR2 SQIVND (reference sequence). CDR3 DNA sequence: TGTGCCAGTAGTATGTCAGGGAATCAGCCCCAGCATTTT. It translates to CASSMSGNQPQHF.

This clone appeared once. The chain is built from TRBV7-2 and TRBJ2-3; a weak D match, TRBD2 (6 bases). The CDR3 has 17 amino acids. V was shortened by 4 bases and J by 3 bases, with 20 bases between the two germline ends. CDR1 SGHTA and CDR2 FQGNSA come from the germline V gene. The CDR3 DNA follows: TGTGCCAGCAGCTCTACCGGGGGTCCAAGGGTTACAGATACGCAGTATTTT. Protein: CASSSTGGPRVTDTQYF.

V usage is TRBV6-2 or TRBV6-3 and J usage is TRBJ2-2, with D possibly being TRBD2 (6 bases). The V gene's germline CDR1 is MNHEY and CDR2 SVGEGT. The CDR3 is 16 amino acids. V gave up 3 bases and J gave up 0 bases, with 11 bases separating them. The CDR3 coding sequence is TGTGCCAGCAGTTATTTAGCGGTAGCGAACACCGGGGAGCTGTTTTTT. This codes for CASSYLAVANTGELFF.

This chain uses TRBV5-1 with TRBJ1-5; D might be TRBD1 (5 bases). The CDR3 consists of 14 residues. The V and J ends lost 0 bases and 1 base respectively, with 5 bases between them. Per the germline V gene, CDR1 is SGHRS and CDR2 is YFSETQ. Here the CDR3 reads CASSLEGSNQPQHF. CDR3 sequence (DNA): TGCGCCAGCAGCTTGGAGGGGAGCAATCAGCCCCAGCATTTT.

The chain carries TRBV7-9 and TRBJ1-4, with a possible D match to TRBD1 (5 bases). The CDR3 extends over 14 amino acids. V was trimmed by 7 bases and J by 2 bases, leaving 11 bases between them. Germline V gives CDR1 SEHNR, CDR2 FQNEAQ (reference sequence). CDR3 protein: CASTLWGTNEKLFF. The CDR3 DNA reads as TGTGCCAGCACCTTGTGGGGGACTAATGAAAAACTGTTTTTT.

The chain links TRBV7-2 to TRBJ2-3, with 12 bases matching TRBD2. The V and J ends lost 5 bases and 7 bases, in that order; junction bases with no gene match: 7. The CDR3 length is 15 residues. Germline lookup yields CDR1 SGHTA and CDR2 FQGNSA. The CDR3 DNA sequence: TGTGCCAGCAGCCCCCGACTAGCGGGAGTTAATACGCAGTATTTT. As protein: CASSPRLAGVNTQYF.

This clone was picked up one time. The chain carries TRBV7-2 and TRBJ1-1; D remains ambiguous. This CDR3 is 17 amino acids long. V was cut by 1 base and J by 2 bases, with 17 bases left in between. CDR1 SGHTA and CDR2 FQGNSA come from the germline V gene. CDR3: CASSLVVRLTQNTEAFF. As DNA, the CDR3 is TGTGCCAGCAGCTTAGTGGTAAGGCTAACCCAAAACACTGAAGCTTTCTTT.

The chain uses TRBV6-2 or TRBV6-3 and TRBJ2-2; 8 bases are shared with TRBD2. This CDR3 region has 16 residues. V shed 3 bases, J shed 0 bases, and the junction held 3 bases outside the gene matches. Germline V gene lookup returns CDR1 MNHEY and CDR2 SVGEGT. The CDR3 loop is CASSYGSGANTGELFF. DNA of the CDR3: TGTGCCAGCAGTTATGGTAGCGGGGCGAACACCGGGGAGCTGTTTTTT.

The rearrangement links TRBV6-2 or TRBV6-3 to TRBJ2-7; D is uncertain. The V gene lost 6 bases and the J gene lost 6 bases, with 21 bases spanning the gap. Germline values: CDR1 MNHEY, CDR2 SVGEGT. This CDR3 region has 15 residues. DNA of the CDR3: TGTGCCAGCAGCCCTCCGACCAGAAGATACGGCGAGCAGTACTTC. Translated, it gives CASSPPTRRYGEQYF.

The chain employs TRBV5-1 and TRBJ1-1; D is ambiguous. The CDR3 length is 15 residues. Germline CDR1 is SGHRS and CDR2 is YFSETQ. The germline V and J ends were trimmed by 0 bases and 1 base, with 10 bases remaining between them. CDR3 nucleotides: TGCGCCAGCAGCTTGGCCGGGTGGGAGAACACTGAAGCTTTCTTT. This encodes CASSLAGWENTEAFF.

V is TRBV7-7 and J is TRBJ2-1; tentatively, D is TRBD1 (6 bases). This CDR3 is built from 15 residues. The germline V gene encodes CDR1 SSHAT and CDR2 FNYEAQ (reference sequence). Between the trimmed V and J ends, which lost 4 bases and 4 bases, there was a span of 14 bases. The DNA of the CDR3 is TGTGCCAGCAGCTCCGGAGTAGGGGGATACAATGAGCAGTTCTTC. The encoded protein is CASSSGVGGYNEQFF.

This clone was observed a few times. The rearrangement uses TRBV5-8 and TRBJ1-1, with D hard to call. The CDR3 totals 13 residues. The V gene's germline CDR1 is SGHTS and CDR2 YDEGEE. Trimming pared 2 bases from V and 3 bases from J, leaving 8 bases between. Here the CDR3 reads CASSFMGYTEAFF. The DNA of the CDR3 is TGTGCCAGCAGCTTTATGGGTTACACTGAAGCTTTCTTT.

The chain combines TRBV12-3 or TRBV12-4 with TRBJ1-5; TRBD1 might be the D (6 bases). V was shortened by 5 bases and J by 3 bases, with 8 bases between the two germline ends. The CDR3 loop spans 13 amino acids. The CDR3 reads CASSRGANQPQHF. CDR3 DNA: TGTGCCAGCAGTAGGGGGGCCAATCAGCCCCAGCATTTT.

This clone was counted a single time. The rearrangement joins TRBV7-3 to TRBJ1-1, with TRBD1 as a possible D gene (5 bases). The CDR3 loop spans 14 amino acids. Trimming left V 3 bases short and J 4 bases short, with 12 bases between. CDR1 SGHTA and CDR2 FQGTGA come from the germline V gene. This chain's CDR3 is CASSFSGGTTEAFF. CDR3 DNA sequence: TGTGCCAGCAGCTTCTCGGGGGGGACCACTGAAGCTTTCTTT.

V usage is TRBV6-6 and J usage is TRBJ2-7, with D unresolved. V shed 1 base and J shed 5 bases, with 9 bases lying between them. The CDR3 is 13 residues long. Germline V lookup: CDR1 MNHNY, CDR2 SVGAGI (reference sequence). The CDR3: CASSYFPQDEQYF. The DNA for the CDR3 is TGTGCCAGCAGTTACTTCCCGCAGGACGAGCAGTACTTC.

The chain recombines TRBV21-1 with TRBJ1-1; the table's D gene call, TRBD1, was not cross checked with the DNA. TRBV21-1 corresponds to a pseudogene. The CDR3 has 10 amino acids. In DNA form, the CDR3 reads TGTGCCAGCAAGGGGGATAGGGCTTTCTTT. Protein product: CASKGDRAFF.

V gene TRBV5-6 combines with J gene TRBJ1-2; the D is unclear. This CDR3 is 12 amino acids long. Germline CDR1 SGHDT, CDR2 YYEEEE. Trimming pared 2 bases from V and 3 bases from J, leaving 5 bases between. The CDR3 bases are TGTGCCAGCAGCTTCATCGACTATGGCTACACCTTC. As protein: CASSFIDYGYTF.

The J gene is TRBJ1-2, the V gene TRBV6-5; TRBD1 matches at 9 bases. The junction had 1 base not matched to a gene; V was cut back by 6 bases and J by 8 bases. Looked up from germline, CDR1 is MNHEY and CDR2 is SVGAGI. The CDR3 length is 11 residues. The chain's CDR3 is CASRTGGGYTF. In nucleotides, the CDR3 is TGTGCCAGCAGAACAGGGGGCGGCTACACCTTC.

This chain uses TRBV10-3 with TRBJ1-2; perhaps TRBD1 as D (5 bases). The germline gives CDR1 ENHRY, CDR2 SYGVKD. This CDR3 contains 13 residues. V was pared by 7 bases and J by 7 bases, with 16 bases between. CDR3 residues: CAINTAGSFGYTF. DNA of the CDR3: TGTGCCATCAATACGGCAGGGTCGTTTGGCTACACCTTC.

The chain employs TRBV7-9 and TRBJ2-1; D may match TRBD1 or TRBD2 (6 bases each). Germline CDR1 is SEHNR and CDR2 is FQNEAQ (reference sequence). The CDR3 loop spans 16 amino acids. The V and J ends lost 2 bases and 7 bases respectively, with 18 bases between them. CDR3 in DNA: TGTGCCAGCAGCTTATCGGGTGGTACAGGGAGGAATGAGCAGTTCTTC. It codes for CASSLSGGTGRNEQFF.

The genes are TRBV11-1 and TRBJ2-1, with 7 bases identical to TRBD2. This CDR3 is built from 13 residues. Germline CDR1 reads SGHAT; CDR2 reads FQDESV (reference sequence). Losses at the gene ends were 4 bases for V and 9 bases for J; bases not matched to a gene: 6. CDR3 bases: TGTGCCAGCAGCTATGGGGAGGGCGGTGAGCAGTTCTTC. Translated, it gives CASSYGEGGEQFF.

The CDR3 here is CASSAGTSVNEQYF. The DNA for the CDR3 is TGTGCCAGCAGTGCCGGGACTAGCGTGAACGAGCAGTACTTC. The chain is built from TRBV2 and TRBJ2-7; 10 bases match TRBD2. The CDR3 is made up of 14 amino acids. The junction had 5 bases not matched to a gene; V was cut back by 4 bases and J by 5 bases. Germline CDR1 SNHLY, CDR2 FYNNEI.

Notes on this clone: Other DNA variants within this sample encode the same CDR3. The chain recombines TRBV7-9 with TRBJ2-2; no clear D gene. Germline values: CDR1 SEHNR, CDR2 FQNEAQ (reference sequence). Trimming shortened V by 2 bases and J by 2 bases, and 9 bases separated the two germline ends. This CDR3 region has 15 residues. Here the CDR3 DNA reads TGTGCCAGCAGCTTAAGTGCAGTAAACACCGGGGAGCTGTTTTTT. Residues: CASSLSAVNTGELFF. Drawing the rest from reference TRBV7-9 and TRBJ2-2, the complete variable domain is DTGVSQNPRHKITKRGQNVTFRCDPISEHNRLYWYRQTLGQGPEFLTYFQNEAQLEKSRLLSDRFSAERPKGSFSTLEIQRTEQGDSAMYLCASSLSAVNTGELFFGEGSRLTVL.

This clone was seen just once. The gene calls are TRBV5-1 and TRBJ1-2; D unresolved. V lost 5 bases and J 3 bases, leaving 17 bases between the germline ends. This CDR3 contains 15 residues. Germline CDR1 reads SGHRS; CDR2 reads YFSETQ. The CDR3 is CASRPRKTSDYGYTF. CDR3 sequence (DNA): TGCGCCAGCAGGCCCCGGAAAACGTCTGACTATGGCTACACCTTC.

V is TRBV9 and J is TRBJ1-1; TRBD1 matches at 10 bases. Germline V gene sequence: CDR1 SGDLS, CDR2 YYNGEE. The CDR3 length is 13 residues. The V gene end was trimmed by 0 bases and the J gene end by 8 bases; junction bases not matched to a gene: 1. This CDR3 is CASSVETGGEAFF. DNA of the CDR3: TGTGCCAGCAGCGTAGAGACAGGGGGCGAAGCTTTCTTT.

V and J are TRBV3-1 (or the pseudogene TRBV3-2) and TRBJ2-1, with TRBD2 matching 8 bases. V shed 3 bases, J shed 3 bases, and the junction held 7 bases outside the gene matches. This CDR3 spans 16 amino acids. Germline V CDR1 and CDR2: LGHDT, YNNKEL (reference sequence). The CDR3 reads CASSQGSGVLYNEQFF. The DNA of the CDR3 is TGTGCCAGCAGCCAGGGTAGCGGGGTCCTCTACAATGAGCAGTTCTTC.

The rearrangement uses TRBV5-5 and TRBJ1-1, with D uncertain. Looked up from germline, CDR1 is SGHKS and CDR2 is YYEKEE (reference sequence). V was shortened by 3 bases and J by 0 bases, with 12 bases between the two germline ends. The CDR3 extends over 15 amino acids. The CDR3 protein is CASSSVARLNTEAFF. CDR3 DNA: TGTGCCAGCAGCTCTGTTGCACGCTTGAACACTGAAGCTTTCTTT.

V gene TRBV27 combines with J gene TRBJ2-7, with TRBD2 matching 11 bases. This CDR3 has 15 residues. CDR1 is MNHEY and CDR2 is SMNVEV in the germline V gene (reference sequence). V was pared by 6 bases and J by 2 bases, with 6 bases of the junction left unmatched. The CDR3 DNA reads TGTGCCAGCAGATCGTCGACTAGCGGGACCTACGAGCAGTACTTC. Amino acids: CASRSSTSGTYEQYF.

The chain combines TRBV9 with TRBJ2-1; D gene uncertain. Germline V gene sequence: CDR1 SGDLS, CDR2 YYNGEE. V shed 3 bases and J shed 5 bases, with 3 bases lying between them. The CDR3 is 11 residues long. The CDR3 region has the DNA TGTGCCAGCAGCGGCAACAATGAGCAGTTCTTC. This codes for CASSGNNEQFF.